The 3 T cell receptor beta chains presented below share a single source sample, sequenced in a study of beta chain features in type 1 diabetes. TCRB transcripts that were expressed got sequenced, as all of the isolated RNA had been reverse transcribed. Clones were sequenced by immunoSEQ multiplex PCR, and TCRdb holds only the in-frame ones, with some missing. The sample carries hundreds of thousands of clones, 13% to 15% recorded once. The sample comprised naive CD4+ T cells from blood. Source of these receptors: a woman aged 40 to 50 in good health.

V is TRBV14 and J is TRBJ1-2; perhaps TRBD1 as D (5 bases). Trimming cost V 1 base and J 4 bases, with 10 bases left between them. The CDR3 spans 14 residues. Germline lookup yields CDR1 SGHDN and CDR2 FVKESK. CDR3 protein: CASSQVRQLYGYTF. The CDR3 nucleotides read TGTGCCAGCAGCCAAGTGAGACAGCTCTATGGCTACACCTTC.

V gene TRBV5-1 combines with J gene TRBJ2-6; D is perhaps TRBD1 (7 bases). The length of the CDR3 is 15 residues. The V gene lost 10 bases and the J gene lost 0 bases, with 14 bases spanning the gap. Germline V gives CDR1 SGHRS, CDR2 YFSETQ. CDR3 DNA: TGCGCCGTGCGGGACAGCACCTCTGGGGCCAACGTCCTGACTTTC. It encodes CAVRDSTSGANVLTF.

The chain carries TRBV21-1 and TRBJ1-5; the table assigns TRBD1, which was not confirmed against the DNA. TRBV21-1 counts as a pseudogene. The CDR3 loop spans 16 amino acids. CDR3 loop: CASSSHGQGDNQPQHF. As DNA, the CDR3 is TGTGCCAGCAGCTCCCATGGCCAGGGTGACAATCAGCCCCAGCATTTT.